The 19 T cell receptor beta chains below were found in one sample sequenced in a study of blood T cells in healthy people across ages. The authors ran a second PCR of about 6 to 11 cycles using a sample-barcoded 5' primer and a J-beta primer mix. One entry per CDR3 protein results from TCRdb running MiXCR on the 5' RACE reads. The repertoire holds approximately 770,000 distinct CDR3 sequences, 55% to 70% seen once, with 20% to 25% in the top ten. The sequencing sample was made of blood. Every receptor here comes from a man between 25 and 39 years old in good health.

Regarding this clonotype: Germline and junction disagree at one end, which may indicate a read error. This chain links TRBV20-1 with TRBJ2-1, with 8 bases matching TRBD1. This CDR3 region has 13 residues. Looked up from germline, CDR1 is DFQATT and CDR2 is SNEGSKA (reference sequence). The CDR3 nucleotides read TGCAGTGCTACAGGGGGCAAAGGCAATGAGCGGTTCTTC. This encodes CSATGGKGNERFF.

The chain employs TRBV2 and TRBJ2-3; the D gene is possibly TRBD2 (5 bases). The CDR3 has 13 residues. V was pared by 6 bases and J by 2 bases, with 9 bases between. CDR1 SNHLY and CDR2 FYNNEI come from the germline V gene. The CDR3 spells CASRLDFTDTQYF. CDR3 nucleotide sequence: TGTGCCAGCAGATTGGACTTCACAGATACGCAGTATTTT.

The chain is built from TRBV7-2 and TRBJ2-1; D uncertain. Trimming removed 2 bases from V and 2 bases from J, with 7 bases in between. The CDR3 spans 14 residues. CDR1 and CDR2 from the germline V gene are SGHTA and FQGNSA. The DNA of the CDR3 is TGTGCCAGCAGCTTAATAGGGCCCTACAATGAGCAGTTCTTC. Its translation: CASSLIGPYNEQFF.

This clonotype was observed a few times. The chain is built from TRBV6-5 and TRBJ2-7; perhaps TRBD1 as D (6 bases). The germline CDR1 and CDR2 sequences are MNHEY and SVGAGI. V gave up 2 bases and J gave up 3 bases, with 11 bases separating them. The CDR3 runs to 14 residues. The CDR3 here is CASSYRDRSYEQYF. CDR3 nucleotides: TGTGCCAGCAGTTACCGTGACAGGAGCTACGAGCAGTACTTC.

This clonotype occurred a few times. This rearrangement joins TRBV20-1 to TRBJ2-1; D possibly matches TRBD1 or TRBD2 (5 bases each). Germline CDR1 DFQATT, CDR2 SNEGSKA (reference sequence). This CDR3 has 15 residues. Trimming cost V 4 bases and J 6 bases, with 19 bases left between them. Here the CDR3 reads CSAISTGSGTNEQFF. The CDR3 DNA reads as TGCAGTGCTATCTCGACCGGGTCAGGGACCAATGAGCAGTTCTTC.

V gene TRBV7-9 combines with J gene TRBJ1-4, with D possibly being TRBD1 (5 bases). The CDR3 runs to 13 residues. Trimming removed 5 bases at V and 11 bases at J, with 15 bases between. Germline V gene sequence: CDR1 SEHNR, CDR2 FQNEAQ (reference sequence). CDR3 bases: TGTGCCAGCAGCGCCCCAGACCAGGGCAAACTGTTTTTT. Translated, it gives CASSAPDQGKLFF.

This chain connects TRBV29-1 to TRBJ2-1; D is perhaps TRBD1 (5 bases). Germline assignment: CDR1 SQVTM and CDR2 ANQGSEA. V lost 6 bases and J lost 7, with 13 bases in between. The CDR3 totals 12 residues. The CDR3 DNA sequence: TGCAGCGTCGGTAGGGGATCGAATGAGCAGTTCTTC. Translation: CSVGRGSNEQFF.

The chain has TRBV9 and TRBJ2-7; tentatively, D is TRBD1 or TRBD2 (6 bases each). There are 17 residues in the CDR3. V dropped 0 bases and J dropped 0 bases, with 16 bases sitting between them. The germline gives CDR1 SGDLS, CDR2 YYNGEE. The CDR3 DNA is TGTGCCAGCAGCGTAGCTCCGGGGGCTCATTTCTCCTACGAGCAGTACTTC. This encodes CASSVAPGAHFSYEQYF.

The rearrangement links TRBV5-1 to TRBJ2-3; TRBD2 agrees at 7 bases. The CDR3 is 15 amino acids. Germline assignment: CDR1 SGHRS and CDR2 YFSETQ. V dropped 0 bases and J dropped 4; count of bases not matched to a gene: 5. CDR3 residues: CASSLGTSVADTQYF. The CDR3 DNA reads TGCGCCAGCAGCTTGGGTACTAGCGTCGCAGATACGCAGTATTTT.

The V and J genes are TRBV6-5 and TRBJ2-7, with 7 positions matching TRBD2. This CDR3 is built from 16 residues. The germline V gene has CDR1 MNHEY and CDR2 SVGAGI. Trimming cost V 2 bases and J 2 bases; bases outside gene matches: 9. As DNA, the CDR3 is TGTGCCAGCAGTTACGGAAGGGCTAGCGGAACCTACGAGCAGTACTTC. It codes for CASSYGRASGTYEQYF.

This chain uses TRBV6-5 with TRBJ2-5; maybe TRBD1 (6 bases). The CDR3 covers 12 residues. Germline CDR1 is MNHEY and CDR2 is SVGAGI. V lost 8 bases, J lost 2 bases, and 9 bases lay in between. CDR3 nucleotides: TGTGCCAGCGGACAGTCGCAAGAGACCCAGTACTTC. It translates to CASGQSQETQYF.

The V call is TRBV24-1, the J call TRBJ2-5; 7 nucleotides match TRBD1. Germline CDR1 KGHDR, CDR2 SFDVKD. Germline trimming cut 2 bases from V and 3 bases from J; bases unmatched to any gene: 8. This CDR3 contains 16 residues. The CDR3 nucleotides are TGTGCCACCAGTGATTCGCGCCCCGGGACAGAAGAGACCCAGTACTTC. Its translation: CATSDSRPGTEETQYF.

The gene calls are TRBV20-1 and TRBJ2-5; D is perhaps TRBD2 (6 bases). The J call may be wrong; the DNA end is better matched by TRBJ2-7. The V gene's germline CDR1 is DFQATT and CDR2 SNEGSKA (reference sequence). This CDR3 region has 15 residues. The CDR3 DNA follows: TGCAGTGCTAGACCCCTAGCGTCGAGCTCCTACGAGCAGTACTTC. Protein product: CSARPLASSSYEQYF.

This rearrangement joins TRBV5-5 to TRBJ2-5, with 8 bases fitting TRBD1. Trimming at V came to 4 bases and at J to 13 bases, leaving 21 bases not matched to a gene. Germline CDR1 is SGHKS and CDR2 is YYEKEE (reference sequence). The CDR3 runs 16 residues. CDR3 sequence (DNA): TGTGCCAGCAGCCAAGCAGCCGGGACAGGCCTACCCGCTGGGTACTTC. Amino acids: CASSQAAGTGLPAGYF.

The J gene is TRBJ1-6, the V gene TRBV14; D is unresolved. The V and J ends lost 0 bases and 9 bases respectively, with 12 bases between them. This CDR3 spans 15 amino acids. Germline V lookup: CDR1 SGHDN, CDR2 FVKESK. CDR3 sequence (DNA): TGTGCCAGCAGCCAAGACTATCGGCCCGGTTCACCCCTCCACTTT. Translated: CASSQDYRPGSPLHF.

The chain employs TRBV10-3 and TRBJ2-3; the match to TRBD2 covers 11 bases. J lost 2 bases, V lost 10 bases, and 11 bases had no gene match. The germline gives CDR1 ENHRY, CDR2 SYGVKD. The CDR3 consists of 16 residues. The CDR3 DNA is TGTGCCAGCTCCAATATAGCGGGGGGGACCACAGATACGCAGTATTTT. Translation gives CASSNIAGGTTDTQYF.

This clonotype appeared a few times. The rearrangement links TRBV24-1 to TRBJ2-1; D remains unclear. CDR3 size: 12 residues. Germline CDR1 is KGHDR and CDR2 is SFDVKD. The ends were cut back, 3 bases at V and 8 bases at J, with 7 bases in the middle. DNA of the CDR3: TGTGCCACCAGTGATGGATTCTATGAGCAGTTCTTC. Encoded protein: CATSDGFYEQFF.

This clonotype was observed a handful of times. J is TRBJ2-6 and V is TRBV4-3; TRBD1 might be the D (5 bases). The CDR3 extends over 16 amino acids. The germline CDR1 and CDR2 sequences are LGHNA and YSLEER. Trimming pared 0 bases from V and 0 bases from J, leaving 6 bases between. CDR3 sequence reads: CASSQDGASGANVLTF. CDR3 in DNA: TGCGCCAGCAGCCAAGATGGGGCCTCTGGGGCCAACGTCCTGACTTTC.

The chain links TRBV7-9 to TRBJ2-1; D call uncertain. CDR3 size: 13 residues. V gave up 6 bases and J gave up 4 bases, with 10 bases separating them. Germline-derived CDR1 and CDR2 are SEHNR and FQNEAQ (reference sequence). CDR3: CASRSGRYNEQFF. The CDR3 nucleotides read TGTGCCAGCAGGTCTGGTAGATACAATGAGCAGTTCTTC. Variable domain in full (rest from reference TRBV7-9 and TRBJ2-1): DTGVSQNPRHKITKRGQNVTFRCDPISEHNRLYWYRQTLGQGPEFLTYFQNEAQLEKSRLLSDRFSAERPKGSFSTLEIQRTEQGDSAMYLCASRSGRYNEQFFGPGTRLTVL.